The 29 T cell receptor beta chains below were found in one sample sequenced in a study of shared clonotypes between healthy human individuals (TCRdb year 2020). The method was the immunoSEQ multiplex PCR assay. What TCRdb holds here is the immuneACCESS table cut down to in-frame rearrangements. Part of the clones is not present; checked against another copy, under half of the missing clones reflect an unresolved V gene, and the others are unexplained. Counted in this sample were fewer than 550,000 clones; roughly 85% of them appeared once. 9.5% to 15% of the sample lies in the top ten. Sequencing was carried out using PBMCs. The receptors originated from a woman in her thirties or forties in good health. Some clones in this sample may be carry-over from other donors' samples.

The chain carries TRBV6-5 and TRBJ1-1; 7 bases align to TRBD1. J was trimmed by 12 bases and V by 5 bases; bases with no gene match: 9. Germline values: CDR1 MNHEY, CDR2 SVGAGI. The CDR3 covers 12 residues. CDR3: CASSPDRVATFF. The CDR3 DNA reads TGTGCCAGCAGTCCCGACAGGGTGGCAACTTTCTTT.

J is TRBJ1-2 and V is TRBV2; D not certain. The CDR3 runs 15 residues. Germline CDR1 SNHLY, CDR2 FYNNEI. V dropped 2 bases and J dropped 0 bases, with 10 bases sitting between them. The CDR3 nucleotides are TGTGCCAGCAGTGAAAATAGGAATCCTAACTATGGCTACACCTTC. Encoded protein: CASSENRNPNYGYTF.

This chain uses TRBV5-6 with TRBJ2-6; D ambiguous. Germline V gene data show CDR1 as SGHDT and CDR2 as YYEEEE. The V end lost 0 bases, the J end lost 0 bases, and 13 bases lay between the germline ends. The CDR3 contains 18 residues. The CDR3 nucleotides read TGTGCCAGCAGCTTGGTAGGCAGATCCTACTCTGGGGCCAACGTCCTGACTTTC. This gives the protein CASSLVGRSYSGANVLTF.

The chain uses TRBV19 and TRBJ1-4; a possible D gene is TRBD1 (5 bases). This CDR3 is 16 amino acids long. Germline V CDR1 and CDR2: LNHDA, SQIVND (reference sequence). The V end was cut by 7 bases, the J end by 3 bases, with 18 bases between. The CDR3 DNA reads TGTGCCAGTACCAACCCGGGGAGGGGAGCTAATGAAAAACTGTTTTTT. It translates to CASTNPGRGANEKLFF.

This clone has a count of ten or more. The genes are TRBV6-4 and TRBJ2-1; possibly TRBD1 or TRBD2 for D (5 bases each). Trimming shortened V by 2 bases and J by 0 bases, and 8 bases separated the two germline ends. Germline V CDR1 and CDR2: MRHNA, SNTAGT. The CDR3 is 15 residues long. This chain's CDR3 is CASSDGTSSYNEQFF. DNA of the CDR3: TGTGCCAGCAGTGACGGGACCAGCTCCTACAATGAGCAGTTCTTC.

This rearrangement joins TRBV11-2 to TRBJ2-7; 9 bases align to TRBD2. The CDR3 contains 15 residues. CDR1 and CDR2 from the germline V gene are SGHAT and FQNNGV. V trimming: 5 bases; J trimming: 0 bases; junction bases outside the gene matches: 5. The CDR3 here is CASSRGGRASYEQYF. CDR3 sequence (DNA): TGTGCCAGCAGCCGAGGCGGGAGGGCCTCCTACGAGCAGTACTTC.

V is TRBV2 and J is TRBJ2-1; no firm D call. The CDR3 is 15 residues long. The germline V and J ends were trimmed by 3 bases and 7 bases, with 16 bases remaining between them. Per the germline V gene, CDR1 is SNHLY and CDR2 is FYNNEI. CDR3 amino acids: CASSDQLRFPNEQFF. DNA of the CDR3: TGTGCCAGCAGTGATCAATTGAGGTTTCCGAATGAGCAGTTCTTC.

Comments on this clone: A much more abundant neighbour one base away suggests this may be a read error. The CDR3 here is CASRRTGSYEQYF. Here the CDR3 DNA reads TGTGCCAGCAGAAGGACAGGGTCCTACGAGCAGTACTTC. The V and J genes are TRBV27 and TRBJ2-7, with 8 bases identical to TRBD1. Germline-derived CDR1 and CDR2 are MNHEY and SMNVEV (reference sequence). This CDR3 is built from 13 residues. V trimming: 6 bases; J trimming: 1 base; junction bases outside the gene matches: 2.

The CDR3 nucleotides read TGTGCCAGCAGCCCGGATAGGACGGGGGAGCAGTACTTC. It translates to CASSPDRTGEQYF. The chain employs TRBV5-4 and TRBJ2-7, with a weak D call TRBD2 (5 bases). Germline V lookup: CDR1 SGHNT, CDR2 YYREEE (reference sequence). CDR3 length: 13 residues. The V end lost 4 bases, the J end lost 7 bases, and 15 bases lay between the germline ends.

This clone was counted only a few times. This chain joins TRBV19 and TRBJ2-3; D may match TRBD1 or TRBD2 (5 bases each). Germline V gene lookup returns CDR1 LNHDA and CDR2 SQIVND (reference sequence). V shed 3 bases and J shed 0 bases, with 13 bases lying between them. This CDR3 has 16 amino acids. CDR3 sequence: CASSIGASRSTDTQYF. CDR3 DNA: TGTGCCAGTAGTATCGGGGCTAGTCGAAGCACAGATACGCAGTATTTT.

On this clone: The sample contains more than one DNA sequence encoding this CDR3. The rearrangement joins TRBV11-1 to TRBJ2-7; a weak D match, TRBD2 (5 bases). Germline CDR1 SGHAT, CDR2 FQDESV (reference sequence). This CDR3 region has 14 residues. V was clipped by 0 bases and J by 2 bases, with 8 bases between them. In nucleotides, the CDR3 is TGTGCCAGCAGCTTAGCAGGAGGTCCCTACGAGCAGTACTTC. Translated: CASSLAGGPYEQYF. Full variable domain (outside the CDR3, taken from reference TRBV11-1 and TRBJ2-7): EAEVAQSPRYKITEKSQAVAFWCDPISGHATLYWYRQILGQGPELLVQFQDESVVDDSQLPKDRFSAERLKGVDSTLKIQPAELGDSAMYLCASSLAGGPYEQYFGPGTRLTVT.

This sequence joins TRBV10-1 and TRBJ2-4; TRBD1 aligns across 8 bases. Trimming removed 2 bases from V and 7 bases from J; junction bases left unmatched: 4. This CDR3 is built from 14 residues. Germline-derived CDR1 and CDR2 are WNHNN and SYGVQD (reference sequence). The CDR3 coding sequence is TGCGCCAGCAGTGAGCCCCGGGACAGGAACATTCAGTACTTC. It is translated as CASSEPRDRNIQYF.

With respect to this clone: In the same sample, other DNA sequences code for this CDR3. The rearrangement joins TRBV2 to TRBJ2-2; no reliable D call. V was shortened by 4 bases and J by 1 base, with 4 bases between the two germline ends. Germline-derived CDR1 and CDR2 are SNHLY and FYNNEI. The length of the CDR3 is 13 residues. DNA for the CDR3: TGTGCCAGCAGTGGAGAGAACACCGGGGAGCTGTTTTTT. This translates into CASSGENTGELFF.

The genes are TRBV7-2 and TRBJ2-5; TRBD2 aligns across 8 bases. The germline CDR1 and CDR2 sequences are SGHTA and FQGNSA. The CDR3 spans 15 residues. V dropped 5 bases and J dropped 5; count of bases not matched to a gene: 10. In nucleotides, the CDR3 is TGTGCCAGCAGCCTGGGACTAGGAGAGTCGGAGACCCAGTACTTC. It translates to CASSLGLGESETQYF.

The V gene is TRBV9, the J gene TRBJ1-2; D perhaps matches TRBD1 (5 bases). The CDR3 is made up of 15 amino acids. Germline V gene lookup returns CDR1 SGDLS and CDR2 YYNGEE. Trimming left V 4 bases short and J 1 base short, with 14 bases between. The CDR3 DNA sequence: TGTGCCAGCAGCTTCGCGGACACAAGTAACTATGGCTACACCTTC. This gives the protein CASSFADTSNYGYTF.

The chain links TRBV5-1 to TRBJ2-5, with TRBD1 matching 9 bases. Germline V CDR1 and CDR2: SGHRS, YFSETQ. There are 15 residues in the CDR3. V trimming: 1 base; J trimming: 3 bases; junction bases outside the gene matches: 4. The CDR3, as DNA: TGCGCCAGCAGCTTGTTTAGGACAGGGGAAGAGACCCAGTACTTC. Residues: CASSLFRTGEETQYF.

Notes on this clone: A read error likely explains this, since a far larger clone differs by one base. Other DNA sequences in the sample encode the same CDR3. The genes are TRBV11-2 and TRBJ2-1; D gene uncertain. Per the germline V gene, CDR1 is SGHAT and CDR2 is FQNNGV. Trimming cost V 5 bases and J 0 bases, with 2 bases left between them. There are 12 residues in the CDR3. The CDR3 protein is CASSLSYNEQFF. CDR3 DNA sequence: TGTGCCAGCAGCCTCTCCTACAATGAGCAGTTCTTC. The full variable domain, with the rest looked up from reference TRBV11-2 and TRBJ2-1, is EAGVAQSPRYKIIEKRQSVAFWCNPISGHATLYWYQQILGQGPKLLIQFQNNGVVDDSQLPKDRFSAERLKGVDSTLKIQPAKLEDSAVYLCASSLSYNEQFFGPGTRLTVL.

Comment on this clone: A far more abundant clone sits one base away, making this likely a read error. The chain's CDR3 is CASSRELFGELFF. As DNA, the CDR3 is TGCGCCAGCAGCCGGGAACTGTTCGGGGAGCTGTTTTTT. The rearrangement joins TRBV4-1 to TRBJ2-2, with D hard to call. V was trimmed by 4 bases and J by 7 bases, leaving 10 bases between them. Germline V gene sequence: CDR1 MGHRA, CDR2 YSYEKL. This CDR3 spans 13 amino acids.

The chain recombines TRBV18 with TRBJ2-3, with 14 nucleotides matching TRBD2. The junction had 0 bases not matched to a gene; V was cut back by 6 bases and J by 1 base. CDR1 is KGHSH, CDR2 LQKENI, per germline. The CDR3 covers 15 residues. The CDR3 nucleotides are TGTGCCAGCTCGGGACTAGCGGGAGGCACAGATACGCAGTATTTT. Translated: CASSGLAGGTDTQYF.

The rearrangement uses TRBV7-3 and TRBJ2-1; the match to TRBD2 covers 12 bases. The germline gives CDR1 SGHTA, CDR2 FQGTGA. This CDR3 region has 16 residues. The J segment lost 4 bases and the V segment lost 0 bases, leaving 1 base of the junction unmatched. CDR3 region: CASSLTGTSGYNEQFF. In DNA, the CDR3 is TGTGCCAGCAGCTTAACGGGGACTAGCGGGTACAATGAGCAGTTCTTC.

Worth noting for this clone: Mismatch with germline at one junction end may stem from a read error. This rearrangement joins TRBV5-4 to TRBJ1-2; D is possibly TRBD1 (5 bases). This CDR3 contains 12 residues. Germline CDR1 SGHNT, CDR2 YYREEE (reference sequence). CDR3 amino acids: CASSLVEGSFAF. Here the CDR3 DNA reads TGTGCCAGCAGCTTGGTTGAGGGGAGTTTCGCCTTC.

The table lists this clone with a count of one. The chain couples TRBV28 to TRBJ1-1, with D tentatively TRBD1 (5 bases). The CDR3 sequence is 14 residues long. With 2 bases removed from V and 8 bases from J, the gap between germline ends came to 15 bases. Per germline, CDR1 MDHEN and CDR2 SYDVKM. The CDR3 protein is CASSLGFGGREAFF. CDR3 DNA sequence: TGTGCCAGCAGTTTAGGGTTTGGGGGTAGGGAAGCTTTCTTT. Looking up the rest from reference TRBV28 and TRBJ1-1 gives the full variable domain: DVKVTQSSRYLVKRTGEKVFLECVQDMDHENMFWYRQDPGLGLRLIYFSYDVKMKEKGDIPEGYSVSREKKERFSLILESASTNQTSMYLCASSLGFGGREAFFGQGTRLTVV.

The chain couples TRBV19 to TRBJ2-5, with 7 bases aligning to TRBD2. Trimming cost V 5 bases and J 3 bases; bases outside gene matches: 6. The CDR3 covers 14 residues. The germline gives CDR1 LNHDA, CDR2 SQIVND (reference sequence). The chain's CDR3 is CASSAGTTKETQYF. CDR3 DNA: TGTGCCAGTAGTGCCGGGACTACAAAAGAGACCCAGTACTTC.

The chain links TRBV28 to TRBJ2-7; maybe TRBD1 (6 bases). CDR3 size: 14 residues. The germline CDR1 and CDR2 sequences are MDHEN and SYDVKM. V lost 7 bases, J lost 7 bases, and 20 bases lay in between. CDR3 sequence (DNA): TGTGCCAGCACAGCTGGGGGCCTCTCGAAGGAGCAGTACTTC. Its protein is CASTAGGLSKEQYF.

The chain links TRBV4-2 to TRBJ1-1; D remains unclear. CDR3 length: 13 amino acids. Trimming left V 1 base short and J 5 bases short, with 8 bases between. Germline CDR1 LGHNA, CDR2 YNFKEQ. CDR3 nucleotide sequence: TGTGCCAGCAGCCAAGGGCGCGGTACTGAAGCTTTCTTT. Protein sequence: CASSQGRGTEAFF.

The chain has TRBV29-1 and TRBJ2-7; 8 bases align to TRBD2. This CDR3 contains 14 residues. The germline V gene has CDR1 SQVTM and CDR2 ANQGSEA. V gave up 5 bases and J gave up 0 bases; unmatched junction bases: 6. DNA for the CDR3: TGCAGCGTTCTGACCGGGACTAGCTCCTACGAGCAGTACTTC. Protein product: CSVLTGTSSYEQYF.

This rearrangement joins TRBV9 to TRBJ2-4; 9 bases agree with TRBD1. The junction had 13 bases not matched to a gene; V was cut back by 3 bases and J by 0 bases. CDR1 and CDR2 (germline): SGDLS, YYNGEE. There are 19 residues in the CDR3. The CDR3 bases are TGTGCCAGCAGCGAGGGACAGGGTGGGTCTAAACTAGCCAAAAACATTCAGTACTTC. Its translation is CASSEGQGGSKLAKNIQYF.

As DNA, the CDR3 is TGTGCCAGCAGTTACTCAACAGGACCCTACGAGCAGTACTTC. Translating it yields CASSYSTGPYEQYF. The rearrangement joins TRBV6-5 to TRBJ2-5; TRBD1 is a possible D gene (5 bases). Gene TRBJ2-7 matches the end of the DNA better, so the J call may be wrong. The CDR3 consists of 14 residues. Germline CDR1 and CDR2: MNHEY and SVGAGI.

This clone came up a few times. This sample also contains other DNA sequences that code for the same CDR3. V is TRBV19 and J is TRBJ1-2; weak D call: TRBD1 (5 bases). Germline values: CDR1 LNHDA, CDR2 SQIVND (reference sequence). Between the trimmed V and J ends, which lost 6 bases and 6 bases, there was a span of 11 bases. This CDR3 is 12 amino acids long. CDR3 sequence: CASSPTGHGYTF. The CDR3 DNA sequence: TGTGCCAGTAGCCCCACAGGCCATGGCTACACCTTC.